Listed below are T cell receptor beta chains from one sample, sequenced in a study of T cells after yellow fever vaccination. Each CDR3 protein gets one entry after TCRdb re-called the 5' RACE reads with MiXCR. The table lists 300,000 to 400,000 distinct CDR3 sequences, roughly 10% of them singletons. The source was CD4+ T cells sorted from PBMCs, collected 45 days after the yellow fever booster vaccination. These receptors all stem from a man between 18 and 35 years old who received the YFV17D yellow fever vaccine. The CDR3 runs from the conserved cysteine through the conserved F or W. A D gene is named only where the DNA matches it firmly. For some rows the clone size is stated as once, few or many, or as a class when expanded; others skip it.

DNA: TGCAGTGCTAGTACGACAGGCTCCCGGGAGCAGTACTTC; CDR3: CSASTTGSREQYF; size: many; D: .; V: TRBV20-1; J: TRBJ2-7
DNA: TGCAGTGCTCCAAGATTGGGCAGGGCCGGGAATCAGCCCCAGCATTTT; CDR3: CSAPRLGRAGNQPQHF; size: few; D: .; V: TRBV20-1; J: TRBJ1-5
DNA: TGCAGTGCACCGGAGACAGGGAAGAACACCGGGGAGCTGTTTTTT; CDR3: CSAPETGKNTGELFF; size: .; D: TRBD1; V: TRBV20-1; J: TRBJ2-2
DNA: TGTGCCAGCAGCCGATGGACAGGGGGCGAAAACACTGAAGCTTTCTTT; CDR3: CASSRWTGGENTEAFF; size: few; D: TRBD1; V: TRBV12-3/TRBV12-4; J: TRBJ1-1
DNA: TGCGCCAGCAGCGCTACAGGGGATAGCAATCAGCCCCAGCATTTT; CDR3: CASSATGDSNQPQHF; size: many; D: TRBD1; V: TRBV5-1; J: TRBJ1-5
DNA: TGCGCCAGCAGCTCGGGACAGGGGGCGAATCAGCCCCAGCATTTT; CDR3: CASSSGQGANQPQHF; size: .; D: TRBD1; V: TRBV5-1; J: TRBJ1-5
DNA: TGTGCCAGCAGCCTCCTCTGGAGCAATCAGCCCCAGCATTTT; CDR3: CASSLLWSNQPQHF; size: .; D: .; V: TRBV7-2; J: TRBJ1-5
DNA: TGTGCCAGCAGCCCGCCCAGACGGGGGGACAATGAGCAGTTCTTC; CDR3: CASSPPRRGDNEQFF; size: .; D: TRBD2; V: TRBV14; J: TRBJ2-1
DNA: TGCGCCAGCAGCTCCTCTAGAATCGATGAGCAGTTCTTC; CDR3: CASSSSRIDEQFF; size: few; D: .; V: TRBV5-1; J: TRBJ2-1
DNA: TGTGCCAGCAGCCCGGACAGGGGGCACGACAATGAGCAGTTCTTC; CDR3: CASSPDRGHDNEQFF; size: .; D: TRBD1; V: TRBV11-3; J: TRBJ2-1
DNA: TGTGCCACCAGTGACTCCGGGACAGCGAACACCGGGGAGCTGTTTTTT; CDR3: CATSDSGTANTGELFF; size: .; D: TRBD1; V: TRBV24-1; J: TRBJ2-2
DNA: TGTGCCAGCAGCCAAGGTTATGGTCAGGGGGCGCTTGGTCAGCCCCAGCATTTT; CDR3: CASSQGYGQGALGQPQHF; size: few; D: TRBD1; V: TRBV3-1; J: TRBJ1-5
DNA: TGTGCCAGCAGCCAACGGCCAGTCCCAAAGTACTTC; CDR3: CASSQRPVPKYF; size: .; D: .; V: TRBV3-1; J: TRBJ2-5
DNA: TGTGCCAGCAGCCCTAGGGGGGGGGACACCAGCTCCTACAATGAGCAGTTCTTC; CDR3: CASSPRGGDTSSYNEQFF; size: few; D: .; V: TRBV7-2; J: TRBJ2-1
DNA: TGCGCCAGCAGCCCTGCGGGACAACAAGACTACACCTTC; CDR3: CASSPAGQQDYTF; size: .; D: .; V: TRBV5-1; J: TRBJ1-2
DNA: TGTGCCAGCAGTTTGAGACGGACAGAAGAGACCCAGTACTTC; CDR3: CASSLRRTEETQYF; size: few; D: .; V: TRBV12-3/TRBV12-4; J: TRBJ2-5
DNA: TGTGCCAGCAGCTCCTTGATGAACACCGGGGAGCTGTTTTTT; CDR3: CASSSLMNTGELFF; size: many; D: .; V: TRBV7-9; J: TRBJ2-2
DNA: TGCAGCGGCCGACAGGGGGGTATGAACACTGAAGCTTTCTTT; CDR3: CSGRQGGMNTEAFF; size: few; D: TRBD1; V: TRBV29-1; J: TRBJ1-1
DNA: TGCGCCAGCAGCCGGGTCAGAGCGGGGGGTCATGAGCAGTTCTTC; CDR3: CASSRVRAGGHEQFF; size: few; D: TRBD2; V: TRBV4-3; J: TRBJ2-1
DNA: TGTGCCAGCAGGGGCCCAGGGGAGACCCAGTACTTC; CDR3: CASRGPGETQYF; size: .; D: .; V: TRBV11-3; J: TRBJ2-5
DNA: TGTGCCAGCAGCTATGGGGGCGCGTGGGGCACAGATACGCAGTATTTT; CDR3: CASSYGGAWGTDTQYF; size: .; D: .; V: TRBV5-4; J: TRBJ2-3
DNA: TGTGCCAGTAGTATAGTTGCCCCCCTCGGGGAGCTGTTTTTT; CDR3: CASSIVAPLGELFF; size: .; D: .; V: TRBV19; J: TRBJ2-2
DNA: TGCGCCAGCAGCCAAGATGGAGGGGGCCGAGATACGCAGTATTTT; CDR3: CASSQDGGGRDTQYF; size: few; D: .; V: TRBV4-3; J: TRBJ2-3
DNA: TGTGCCAGCAGCCCCAGTGACAGGGCCTCCTACGAGCAGTACTTC; CDR3: CASSPSDRASYEQYF; size: many; D: TRBD1; V: TRBV25-1; J: TRBJ2-7
DNA: TGTGCCAGCAGCTTGACGGCGATAGATCAGCCCCAGCATTTT; CDR3: CASSLTAIDQPQHF; size: few; D: .; V: TRBV7-2; J: TRBJ1-5
DNA: TGTGCCAGCAGCCAGACGAGACAGGACAATGAGCAGTTCTTC; CDR3: CASSQTRQDNEQFF; size: .; D: .; V: TRBV14; J: TRBJ2-1
DNA: TGTGCCAGCAGCCCCAGGGGGGGGAGCAACTCCAATGAGCAGTTCTTC; CDR3: CASSPRGGSNSNEQFF; size: few; D: .; V: TRBV7-9; J: TRBJ2-1
DNA: TGTGCCATCAGTGAGTCGAGGGGGGCCCAAGAGACCCAGTACTTC; CDR3: CAISESRGAQETQYF; size: few; D: .; V: TRBV10-3; J: TRBJ2-5
DNA: TGTGCCGCCCTGGGGGGGGGTACGAACACTGAAGCTTTCTTT; CDR3: CAALGGGTNTEAFF; size: few; D: .; V: TRBV19; J: TRBJ1-1
DNA: TGTGCCAGCAGCTTCGGCACGGACCCCACAGATACGCAGTATTTT; CDR3: CASSFGTDPTDTQYF; size: many; D: .; V: TRBV7-9; J: TRBJ2-3
DNA: TGCGCCAGCAGCCTGAGACCTTCGGACAGTATAGCCAAAAACATTCAGTACTTC; CDR3: CASSLRPSDSIAKNIQYF; size: few; D: .; V: TRBV4-1; J: TRBJ2-4
DNA: TGCGCCAGCAGCCAAGAAGGAGGTAGCGGGGGTGCAGATACGCAGTATTTT; CDR3: CASSQEGGSGGADTQYF; size: .; D: TRBD2; V: TRBV4-1; J: TRBJ2-3
DNA: TGTGCCAGCAGACTTCAGGGGGTAGCTTTCTTT; CDR3: CASRLQGVAFF; size: .; D: TRBD1; V: TRBV3-1; J: TRBJ1-1
DNA: TGCAGCGTTTACGGACAGGCGGGGGGTAGGACTGAAGCTTTCTTT; CDR3: CSVYGQAGGRTEAFF; size: few; D: TRBD1; V: TRBV29-1; J: TRBJ1-1
DNA: TGCAGTGCTAACAAGACTAGCGGGGGGCCGGTAGCCAAAAACATTCAGTACTTC; CDR3: CSANKTSGGPVAKNIQYF; size: .; D: TRBD2; V: TRBV20-1; J: TRBJ2-4
DNA: TGTGCCATCACCCTAGGGGAGAACACTGAAGCTTTCTTT; CDR3: CAITLGENTEAFF; size: many; D: .; V: TRBV10-3; J: TRBJ1-1
DNA: TGCGCCAGCAGCTTGGGCGCGGGGTATAGCACAGATACGCAGTATTTT; CDR3: CASSLGAGYSTDTQYF; size: .; D: .; V: TRBV5-1; J: TRBJ2-3
DNA: TGTGCCAGCGGGGGGGAACCTGGGGGTGAAAAACTGTTTTTT; CDR3: CASGGEPGGEKLFF; size: many; D: .; V: TRBV7-9; J: TRBJ1-4
DNA: TGTGCCAGCGGAGAGGGACAGTTGAGGGAGACCCAGTACTTC; CDR3: CASGEGQLRETQYF; size: many; D: TRBD1; V: TRBV7-2; J: TRBJ2-5
DNA: TGTGCCAGCAGCCCCCACACAGATACGCAGTATTTT; CDR3: CASSPHTDTQYF; size: many; D: .; V: TRBV7-8; J: TRBJ2-3
DNA: TGCGCCAGCAGCCCCGGAGAGGGTCTAACCAAAAACATTCAGTACTTC; CDR3: CASSPGEGLTKNIQYF; size: .; D: .; V: TRBV5-1; J: TRBJ2-4
DNA: TGCGCCAGCAGCCAAGCGTGGCGGGCAGGGAACACTGAAGCTTTCTTT; CDR3: CASSQAWRAGNTEAFF; size: .; D: .; V: TRBV4-3; J: TRBJ1-1
DNA: TGTGCCAGCAGCAGAAGGATTGGGGGCTACTACGTGGAGACCCAGTACTTC; CDR3: CASSRRIGGYYVETQYF; size: few; D: .; V: TRBV3-1; J: TRBJ2-5
DNA: TGTGCCAGTAGTCACAAGAACACTGAAGCTTTCTTT; CDR3: CASSHKNTEAFF; size: .; D: .; V: TRBV19; J: TRBJ1-1
DNA: TGCGCCAGCAGGCAGCGCACAGGGGTTAACACTGAAGCTTTCTTT; CDR3: CASRQRTGVNTEAFF; size: many; D: TRBD1; V: TRBV5-1; J: TRBJ1-1
DNA: TGTGCCAGCTCACCCAGCCGGAGGAACACCGGGGAGCTGTTTTTT; CDR3: CASSPSRRNTGELFF; size: few; D: .; V: TRBV18; J: TRBJ2-2